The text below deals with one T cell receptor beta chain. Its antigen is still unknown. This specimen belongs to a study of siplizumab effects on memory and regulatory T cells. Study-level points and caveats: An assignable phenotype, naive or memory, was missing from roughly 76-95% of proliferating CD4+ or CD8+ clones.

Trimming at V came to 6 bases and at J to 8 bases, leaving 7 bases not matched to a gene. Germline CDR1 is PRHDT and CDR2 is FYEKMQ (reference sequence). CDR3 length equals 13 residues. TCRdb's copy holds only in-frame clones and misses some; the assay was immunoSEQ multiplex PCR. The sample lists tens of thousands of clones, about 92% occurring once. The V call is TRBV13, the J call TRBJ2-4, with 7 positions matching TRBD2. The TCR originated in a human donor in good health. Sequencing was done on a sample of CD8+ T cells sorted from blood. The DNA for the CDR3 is TGTGCCAGCAGTTTTCGGGGGGTGGACATTCAGTACTTC. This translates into CASSFRGVDIQYF.